The clone carrying this T cell receptor (beta chain) was counted only a few times. The antigen is undetermined. MiXCR was run by TCRdb on the RT-PCR reads, yielding one entry per CDR3 protein. The sample carries a few hundred thousand distinct CDR3 sequences, 12% to 15% recorded once. The sample belongs to a study of response to subunit inactivated influenza vaccine. Study findings and constraints: The authors put forward the suggestion that each seasonal influenza vaccination may bring in only a limited number of new T cells.

Per germline, CDR1 ENHRY and CDR2 SYGVKD. Trimming took off 8 bases at V and 6 bases at J, with 14 bases between the two ends. This CDR3 contains 12 residues. The specimen was PBMCs from blood, collected approximately 13 days after vaccination. The receptor comes from a man aged 50 or older who received an inactivated influenza vaccine. This rearrangement joins TRBV10-3 to TRBJ2-7, with D possibly being TRBD2 (5 bases). The CDR3 protein is CAIGSRGIEQYF. CDR3 bases: TGTGCCATCGGGTCCCGGGGTATCGAGCAGTACTTC.